This T cell receptor (beta chain) was captured in a study of OX40 agonist ivuxolimab in advanced cancers. Study as a whole: Patients in the trial were receiving intravenous ivuxolimab every 2 weeks, at doses of 0.01 to 10 mg/kg. Three patients responded partially, comprising one with hepatocellular carcinoma and two with cutaneous melanoma.

This clone has a single count. The CDR3 consists of 14 residues. Germline-derived CDR1 and CDR2 are MGHRA and YSYEKL. The germline V and J ends were trimmed by 5 bases and 5 bases, with 12 bases remaining between them. The method was immunoSEQ multiplex PCR; TCRdb's version includes in-frame clones alone and lacks a portion of them. The table has approximately 44,000 clones, over 80% seen once; the top ten hold roughly 5%. The sequences come from CD4+ or CD8+ T cells sorted from blood, collected in a trial of the OX40 agonist ivuxolimab. This receptor was taken from an adult with an advanced solid tumor such as melanoma, head and neck, liver or kidney cancer. This chain connects TRBV4-1 to TRBJ2-2; D is possibly TRBD1 or TRBD2 (7 bases each). CDR3 bases: TGCGCCAGCAGCTGGGAGGGGGCAACCGGGGAGCTGTTTTTT. Encoded protein: CASSWEGATGELFF.